These 27 T cell receptor beta chains share one sample of origin, sequenced in a study of blood T cell repertoires in COVID-19. TCRdb's copy holds only in-frame clones and misses some; the assay was immunoSEQ multiplex PCR. The data contain 130,000 to 150,000 clones, 80% to 90% of them singletons. Material for sequencing was peripheral blood. The receptors come from an older woman with COVID-19, enrolled during active disease.

The CDR3 protein is CASSMAGYSNQPQHF. As DNA, the CDR3 is TGTGCCAGTAGTATGGCAGGGTATAGCAATCAGCCCCAGCATTTT. This sequence joins TRBV19 and TRBJ1-5; the D gene is possibly TRBD1 (5 bases). From germline, CDR1 is LNHDA and CDR2 SQIVND (reference sequence). This CDR3 has 15 residues. The V gene lost 3 bases and the J gene lost 0 bases, with 9 bases spanning the gap.

The chain joins TRBV6-5 to TRBJ1-3; tentative D call: TRBD1 (5 bases). The CDR3 extends over 15 amino acids. With 0 bases removed from V and 0 bases from J, the gap between germline ends came to 6 bases. Germline assignment: CDR1 MNHEY and CDR2 SVGAGI. The CDR3: CASSYSQDSGNTIYF. CDR3 DNA: TGTGCCAGCAGTTACTCACAGGACTCTGGAAACACCATATATTTT.

A single count supports this clone. The chain couples TRBV5-6 to TRBJ2-1; TRBD2 matches at 8 bases. Per the germline V gene, CDR1 is SGHDT and CDR2 is YYEEEE. With 4 bases clipped from V and 7 bases from J, the junction kept 10 bases outside the gene matches. CDR3 length equals 15 residues. The CDR3 bases are TGTGCCAGCAGCACTCACGGGGGGGCCTTAAATGAGCAGTTCTTC. It is translated as CASSTHGGALNEQFF.

J is TRBJ1-2 and V is TRBV14; D possibly corresponds to TRBD1 (5 bases). This CDR3 has 13 residues. Trimming removed 5 bases from V and 4 bases from J, with 11 bases in between. Germline V lookup: CDR1 SGHDN, CDR2 FVKESK. The CDR3 is CASSDGGPYGYTF. For the CDR3, the DNA is TGTGCCAGCAGCGACGGGGGTCCCTATGGCTACACCTTC.

This chain uses TRBV21-1 with TRBJ1-2; the listed D gene, TRBD1, was not tested against the DNA. TRBV21-1 is a recognized pseudogene. This CDR3 contains 16 residues. The CDR3 loop is CASSKVRTATNYGYTF. The CDR3 nucleotides are TGTGCCAGCAGCAAGGTCCGGACAGCTACTAACTATGGCTACACCTTC.

To note about this clone: At the DNA level, this CDR3 is encoded by other sequences in the same sample as well. The CDR3 reads CASSGTGDGEQYF. The DNA for the CDR3 is TGTGCCAGCAGTGGGACAGGGGACGGCGAGCAGTACTTC. The chain couples TRBV28 to TRBJ2-7; TRBD1 aligns across 10 bases. Germline V lookup: CDR1 MDHEN, CDR2 SYDVKM. The CDR3 sequence is 13 residues long. V lost 5 bases and J lost 6; bases outside the gene matches: 4.

The chain recombines TRBV27 with TRBJ2-3; 14 bases align to TRBD2. In germline, CDR1 is MNHEY, CDR2 SMNVEV (reference sequence). The length of the CDR3 is 17 residues. J gave up 2 bases and V 5 bases, and 6 bases lay outside the gene matches. The CDR3 bases are TGTGCCAGCAGTCCCCGGACTAGCGGGGGGCCCACAGATACGCAGTATTTT. Protein sequence: CASSPRTSGGPTDTQYF.

The table lists this clone with a few counts. The chain links TRBV24-1 to TRBJ1-4, with 7 bases lining up with TRBD1. The germline V gene encodes CDR1 KGHDR and CDR2 SFDVKD. The CDR3 totals 15 residues. J gave up 7 bases and V 6 bases, and 10 bases lay outside the gene matches. CDR3 sequence (DNA): TGTGCCACCAGTTTCACCGGGACAGAGGGTGAAAAACTGTTTTTT. This codes for CATSFTGTEGEKLFF.

This clone was detected only once. The chain has TRBV3-1 (or the pseudogene TRBV3-2) and TRBJ1-6; 9 nucleotides match TRBD1. This CDR3 region has 17 residues. The V gene end was trimmed by 3 bases and the J gene end by 7 bases; junction bases not matched to a gene: 10. The germline gives CDR1 LGHDT, CDR2 YNNKEL (reference sequence). The CDR3 spells CASSHWGQGRGNSPLHF. CDR3 nucleotides: TGTGCCAGCAGCCATTGGGGACAGGGTAGAGGGAATTCACCCCTCCACTTT.

V and J are TRBV9 and TRBJ2-7; D is unclear. V dropped 0 bases and J dropped 1 base, with 8 bases sitting between them. This CDR3 spans 14 amino acids. Germline CDR1 and CDR2: SGDLS and YYNGEE. CDR3 coding DNA: TGTGCCAGCAGCGTAGTCGCAGGTTCCTACGAGCAGTACTTC. Amino acids: CASSVVAGSYEQYF.

The rearrangement links TRBV6-6 to TRBJ2-2; possibly TRBD1 for D (6 bases). The V end lost 2 bases, the J end lost 0 bases, and 10 bases lay between the germline ends. CDR3 length equals 16 residues. The germline CDR1 and CDR2 sequences are MNHNY and SVGAGI (reference sequence). This chain's CDR3 is CASSYPTGTNTGELFF. The CDR3 nucleotides are TGTGCCAGCAGTTACCCGACAGGCACGAACACCGGGGAGCTGTTTTTT.

This rearrangement joins TRBV28 to TRBJ1-4; D remains ambiguous. This CDR3 is 15 amino acids long. Per the germline V gene, CDR1 is MDHEN and CDR2 is SYDVKM. V dropped 3 bases and J dropped 0 bases, with 8 bases sitting between them. The DNA for the CDR3 is TGTGCCAGCAGTTTGTCATCAGCAACTAATGAAAAACTGTTTTTT. Translating gives CASSLSSATNEKLFF.

The CDR3 loop is CAISGEGQGRGYTF. DNA of the CDR3: TGTGCCATCAGTGGTGAAGGACAGGGACGCGGCTACACCTTC. The V and J genes are TRBV10-3 and TRBJ1-2; TRBD1 matches 8 bases. This CDR3 is built from 14 residues. The junction had 9 bases not matched to a gene; V was cut back by 4 bases and J by 8 bases. Germline V gene lookup returns CDR1 ENHRY and CDR2 SYGVKD.

The rearrangement uses TRBV6-2 or TRBV6-3 and TRBJ2-2; 7 positions agree with TRBD1. The junction had 8 bases not matched to a gene; V was cut back by 7 bases and J by 6 bases. Germline V gene lookup returns CDR1 MNHEY and CDR2 SVGEGT. The CDR3 consists of 14 residues. This CDR3 is CASNPTGDPGELFF. For the CDR3, the DNA is TGTGCCAGCAACCCCACAGGGGACCCCGGGGAGCTGTTTTTT.

This clone was counted between two and nine times. V is TRBV11-3 and J is TRBJ2-2; D may be TRBD2 (5 bases). V lost 5 bases to trimming and J lost 2 bases, with 12 bases between them. The CDR3 is 15 amino acids. Per germline, CDR1 SGHNT and CDR2 YENEEA. CDR3 residues: CASSVHGINTGELFF. The CDR3 DNA is TGTGCCAGCAGCGTACACGGGATAAACACCGGGGAGCTGTTTTTT.

The rearrangement uses TRBV27 and TRBJ1-5, with TRBD1 matching over 10 bases. Germline CDR1 reads MNHEY; CDR2 reads SMNVEV (reference sequence). There are 15 residues in the CDR3. V dropped 4 bases and J dropped 5; count of bases not matched to a gene: 5. The CDR3 DNA sequence: TGTGCCAGCAGTTCTCTCGGGACAGGGGATCAGCCCCAGCATTTT. It translates to CASSSLGTGDQPQHF.

The genes are TRBV5-1 and TRBJ1-1, with unresolved D. This CDR3 has 14 residues. Trimming left V 2 bases short and J 5 bases short, with 13 bases between. Germline-derived CDR1 and CDR2 are SGHRS and YFSETQ. The CDR3: CASSFDPGRTEAFF. The CDR3 DNA follows: TGCGCCAGCAGCTTTGATCCGGGGAGGACTGAAGCTTTCTTT.

The gene calls are TRBV7-8 and TRBJ1-2; 8 bases align to TRBD1. V was pared by 2 bases and J by 7 bases, with 9 bases of the junction left unmatched. The CDR3 is 15 residues long. Per the germline V gene, CDR1 is SGHVS and CDR2 is FQNEAQ. The CDR3 DNA is TGTGCCAGCAGCTTACCCGGGACAGGAGATGGTGGCTACACCTTC. Translation gives CASSLPGTGDGGYTF.

The chain combines TRBV19 with TRBJ1-1; D might be TRBD1 (6 bases). This CDR3 region has 14 residues. Germline assignment: CDR1 LNHDA and CDR2 SQIVND (reference sequence). V was trimmed by 0 bases and J by 7 bases, leaving 12 bases between them. CDR3 region: CASSIDSRGIEAFF. The CDR3 DNA reads TGTGCCAGTAGTATAGACTCGAGGGGGATTGAAGCTTTCTTT. Variable domain in full (rest from reference TRBV19 and TRBJ1-1): DGGITQSPKYLFRKEGQNVTLSCEQNLNHDAMYWYRQDPGQGLRLIYYSQIVNDFQKGDIAEGYSVSREKKESFPLTVTSAQKNPTAFYLCASSIDSRGIEAFFGQGTRLTVV.

The chain carries TRBV27 and TRBJ1-4; D remains ambiguous. Germline CDR1 and CDR2: MNHEY and SMNVEV (reference sequence). V was pared by 6 bases and J by 0 bases, with 11 bases between. There are 15 residues in the CDR3. Written as DNA, the CDR3 is TGTGCCAGCAGCACTAGACACGCAACTAATGAAAAACTGTTTTTT. Protein sequence: CASSTRHATNEKLFF.

The chain couples TRBV6-8 to TRBJ1-6; possibly TRBD1 for D (6 bases). The CDR3 covers 14 residues. Trimming removed 7 bases at V and 6 bases at J, with 13 bases between. Germline-derived CDR1 and CDR2 are MNHGY and SAAAGT. CDR3 coding DNA: TGTGCCAGCACTCCGGGACACTCTAATTCACCCCTCCACTTT. Its protein is CASTPGHSNSPLHF.

V and J are TRBV7-9 and TRBJ1-4; D is ambiguous. Germline values: CDR1 SEHNR, CDR2 FQNEAQ (reference sequence). Trimming took 5 bases from V and 8 from J, leaving 12 bases between them. The CDR3 length is 13 residues. In DNA, the CDR3 is TGTGCCAGCAGCCGTGCTCTGGGCGAAAAACTGTTTTTT. The encoded protein is CASSRALGEKLFF.

This clone was found a few times. The chain has TRBV25-1 and TRBJ1-1; D unclear. The V and J ends lost 4 bases and 4 bases respectively, with 10 bases between them. CDR1 MGHDK and CDR2 SYGVNS come from the germline V gene. This CDR3 comprises 13 residues. Written as DNA, the CDR3 is TGTGCCAGCAGTGCGGAGTGGAGCACTGAAGCTTTCTTT. Its translation is CASSAEWSTEAFF. The full variable domain, its missing parts supplied by reference TRBV25-1 and TRBJ1-1, is EADIYQTPRYLVIGTGKKITLECSQTMGHDKMYWYQQDPGMELHLIHYSYGVNSTEKGDLSSESTVSRIRTEHFPLTLESARPSHTSQYLCASSAEWSTEAFFGQGTRLTVV.

This clone was detected only once. This chain joins TRBV7-2 and TRBJ1-2; unclear D gene. The CDR3 has 14 residues. V was cut by 2 bases and J by 10 bases, with 17 bases left in between. From germline, CDR1 is SGHTA and CDR2 FQGNSA. CDR3 sequence (DNA): TGTGCCAGCAGCTTAAAATCTGGGAATCGGGACTACACCTTC. Amino acid sequence: CASSLKSGNRDYTF.

The chain combines TRBV12-3 or TRBV12-4 with TRBJ1-1; D unresolved. V was pared by 7 bases and J by 3 bases, with 12 bases between. The CDR3 is made up of 13 amino acids. Written as DNA, the CDR3 is TGTGCCAGCAACCCAACGGGGTACACTGAAGCTTTCTTT. Residues: CASNPTGYTEAFF.

The J gene is TRBJ2-5, the V gene TRBV4-1; the match to TRBD2 covers 9 bases. The CDR3 has 15 amino acids. V gave up 1 base and J gave up 3 bases; unmatched junction bases: 3. The germline V gene encodes CDR1 MGHRA and CDR2 YSYEKL. CDR3 sequence: CASSQVASGEETQYF. CDR3 nucleotides: TGCGCCAGCAGCCAAGTTGCTAGCGGGGAAGAGACCCAGTACTTC.

J is TRBJ2-7 and V is TRBV7-3; possibly TRBD2 for D (6 bases). Trimming pared 2 bases from V and 6 bases from J, leaving 11 bases between. This CDR3 has 13 amino acids. Per germline, CDR1 SGHTA and CDR2 FQGTGA. CDR3 region: CASSLREWGEQYF. The CDR3 DNA is TGTGCCAGCAGCTTACGGGAGTGGGGCGAGCAGTACTTC.